The 13 T cell receptor beta chains listed next were all sequenced from one sample in a study of vaccination and CD4 T cells after COVID-19. Their target antigens are unknown. The Oncomine TCR Beta short-read assay generated sequence data from the DNA of cultured CD4+ T cells. Each CDR3 protein gets one entry after TCRdb re-called the PCR reads with MiXCR. The sample contains about 12,000 distinct CDR3 sequences, over 55% of which appear only once. Treatment denoted: approximately 9-day PBMC culture with coronavirus spike peptide pools or control peptides (ViraFEST assay). The specimen was CD4+ T cells from blood, cultured in vitro. Receptors were obtained from a human donor who had recovered from COVID-19.

The CDR3 DNA sequence: TGCAGTGCCCTGGGACTAGCGGGAGGGGGGCGAGAGACCCAGTACTTC. It yields the protein CSALGLAGGGRETQYF. The gene calls are TRBV20-1 and TRBJ2-5; 16 nucleotides match TRBD2. The ends lost 6 bases at V and 4 bases at J; junction bases unmatched: 8. The CDR3 is made up of 16 amino acids. Germline-derived CDR1 and CDR2 are DFQATT and SNEGSKA (reference sequence).

The chain links TRBV30 to TRBJ2-7, with 8 bases fitting TRBD2. The CDR3 contains 15 residues. CDR1 is GTSNPN and CDR2 is SVGIG in the germline V gene (reference sequence). CDR3 bases: TGTGCAGTCTCAGGCAGCGGGAGACTATATTACGAGCAGTACTTC. Its translation: CAVSGSGRLYYEQYF.

V is TRBV20-1 and J is TRBJ2-7; D perhaps matches TRBD1 (5 bases). Germline V gene lookup returns CDR1 DFQATT and CDR2 SNEGSKA (reference sequence). V was pared by 6 bases and J by 4 bases, with 22 bases between. The length of the CDR3 is 15 residues. CDR3 sequence: CSAVGAKPLYYEQYF. As DNA, the CDR3 is TGCAGTGCGGTAGGGGCTAAGCCCTTATATTACGAGCAGTACTTC.

V gene TRBV28 combines with J gene TRBJ2-7; D possibly corresponds to TRBD2 (7 bases). CDR3 length equals 16 residues. Trimming left V 1 base short and J 0 bases short, with 13 bases between. Looked up from germline, CDR1 is MDHEN and CDR2 is SYDVKM. In DNA form, the CDR3 reads TGTGCCAGCAGTTTATTAGGGGGGGGCCTCTCCTACGAGCAGTACTTC. Its translation: CASSLLGGGLSYEQYF.

There are a few counts of this clonotype. This chain uses TRBV12-3 or TRBV12-4 with TRBJ2-3; D is uncertain. V lost 10 bases to trimming and J lost 3 bases, with 8 bases between them. This CDR3 has 11 residues. The CDR3 loop reads CATSTTDTQYF. The DNA of the CDR3 is TGTGCCACTTCGACTACAGATACGCAGTATTTT.

The rearrangement joins TRBV7-9 to TRBJ1-2; no firm D call. The CDR3 is made up of 15 amino acids. The V gene's germline CDR1 is SEHNR and CDR2 FQNEAQ (reference sequence). V shed 4 bases and J shed 0 bases, with 12 bases lying between them. In DNA form, the CDR3 reads TGTGCCAGCAGCTCCCCGGAGGTAGCTAACTATGGCTACACCTTC. Encoded protein: CASSSPEVANYGYTF.

This clonotype was seen only a few times. The chain carries TRBV27 and TRBJ1-2; 9 nucleotides agree with TRBD1. The length of the CDR3 is 17 residues. V trimming: 2 bases; J trimming: 3 bases; junction bases outside the gene matches: 10. Germline V lookup: CDR1 MNHEY, CDR2 SMNVEV (reference sequence). In nucleotides, the CDR3 is TGTGCCAGCAGTTTACGCCGAATACAGGGGGCGGACTATGGCTACACCTTC. It translates to CASSLRRIQGADYGYTF.

The genes are TRBV11-2 and TRBJ2-7; possibly TRBD2 for D (5 bases). Germline loops: CDR1 SGHAT, CDR2 FQNNGV. Deletions cut 6 bases from V and 3 bases from J, with 9 bases between. This CDR3 is built from 12 residues. CDR3 protein: CASSIGDYEQYF. The CDR3 DNA sequence: TGTGCCAGCAGTATCGGGGACTACGAGCAGTACTTC.

This clonotype was found a few times. The genes are TRBV6-1 and TRBJ2-3; either TRBD1 or TRBD2 may supply D (5 bases each). The germline V gene encodes CDR1 MNHNS and CDR2 SASEGT. CDR3 size: 14 residues. Deletions cut 6 bases from V and 2 bases from J, with 12 bases between. The CDR3 DNA reads as TGTGCCAGCAGGGCGAGGGGTTACACAGATACGCAGTATTTT. Translating gives CASRARGYTDTQYF.

The chain carries TRBV7-9 and TRBJ1-3; D not certain. This CDR3 is 17 amino acids long. Germline assignment: CDR1 SEHNR and CDR2 FQNEAQ (reference sequence). V was cut by 5 bases and J by 0 bases, with 17 bases left in between. The CDR3 sequence: CASSPGLSISSGNTIYF. The CDR3 nucleotides read TGTGCCAGCAGCCCAGGACTGTCAATTAGCTCTGGAAACACCATATATTTT.

CDR3 region: CSARAPGTSSETQYF. The DNA of the CDR3 is TGCAGTGCTAGAGCCCCCGGGACATCCAGTGAGACCCAGTACTTC. The chain joins TRBV20-1 to TRBJ2-5; D possibly corresponds to TRBD1 (6 bases). Germline-derived CDR1 and CDR2 are DFQATT and SNEGSKA (reference sequence). The CDR3 has 15 amino acids. The ends were cut back, 1 base at V and 5 bases at J, with 17 bases in the middle.

The gene calls are TRBV20-1 and TRBJ2-2; a weak D match, TRBD1 (6 bases). Germline V lookup: CDR1 DFQATT, CDR2 SNEGSKA (reference sequence). CDR3 length equals 14 residues. V was cut by 3 bases and J by 4 bases, with 12 bases left in between. The CDR3 DNA reads as TGCAGTGCTAGTGCGGACAGACCCACCGGGGAGCTGTTTTTT. The encoded protein is CSASADRPTGELFF.

The V gene is TRBV5-1, the J gene TRBJ1-6, with 8 bases identical to TRBD1. Germline V CDR1 and CDR2: SGHRS, YFSETQ. The CDR3 runs to 15 residues. The V segment lost 0 bases and the J segment 10 bases; nucleotides outside the gene matches: 6. This chain's CDR3 is CASSLDPGGSSPLHF. The CDR3 DNA reads as TGCGCCAGCAGCTTGGACCCAGGGGGCTCATCACCCCTCCACTTT.